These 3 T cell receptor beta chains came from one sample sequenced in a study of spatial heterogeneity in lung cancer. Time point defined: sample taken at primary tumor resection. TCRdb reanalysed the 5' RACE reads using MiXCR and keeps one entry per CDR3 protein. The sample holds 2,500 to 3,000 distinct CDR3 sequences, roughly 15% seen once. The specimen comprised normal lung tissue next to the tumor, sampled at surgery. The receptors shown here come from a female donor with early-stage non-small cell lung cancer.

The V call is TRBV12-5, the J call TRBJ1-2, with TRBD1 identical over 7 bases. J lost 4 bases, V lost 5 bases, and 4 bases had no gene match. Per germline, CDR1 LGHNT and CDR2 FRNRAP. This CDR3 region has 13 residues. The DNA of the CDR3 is TGTGCTAGTGGTATCGGACAGGCCTATGGCTACACCTTC. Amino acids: CASGIGQAYGYTF.

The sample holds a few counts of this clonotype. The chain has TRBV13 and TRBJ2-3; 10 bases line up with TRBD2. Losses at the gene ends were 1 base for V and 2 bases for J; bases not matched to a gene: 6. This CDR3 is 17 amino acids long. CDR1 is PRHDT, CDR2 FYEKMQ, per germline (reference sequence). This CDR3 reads CASSLAASGGITDTQYF. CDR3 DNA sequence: TGTGCCAGCAGCTTAGCCGCTAGCGGGGGAATCACAGATACGCAGTATTTT.

The CDR3 nucleotides are TGCGCCAGCAGCTTGACCCTAGCCAAAAACATTCAGTACTTC. Translation: CASSLTLAKNIQYF. The V and J genes are TRBV5-1 and TRBJ2-4; D remains unclear. This CDR3 contains 14 residues. Germline lookup yields CDR1 SGHRS and CDR2 YFSETQ. With 1 base removed from V and 0 bases from J, the gap between germline ends came to 5 bases.